This TCR beta chain was recovered during a study of spatial heterogeneity in lung cancer. MiXCR was run by TCRdb on the 5' RACE reads, yielding one entry per CDR3 protein. The sample records around 2,000 distinct CDR3 sequences, more than 15% being singletons. Time point described: sample taken at primary tumor resection. By frequency in the sample, this clonotype is large (0.1 to 1%). Trimming took 6 bases from V and 0 from J; bases not matched to a gene: 14. The CDR3 length is 18 residues. Looked up from germline, CDR1 is DFQATT and CDR2 is SNEGSKA (reference sequence). Sequences were derived from normal lung tissue next to the tumor, sampled at surgery. The J gene is TRBJ2-7, the V gene TRBV20-1; the match to TRBD2 covers 13 bases. The receptor's source is a male donor with early-stage non-small cell lung cancer. CDR3: CSAPHLTSGRSSSYEQYF. The DNA for the CDR3 is TGCAGTGCCCCACACCTGACTAGCGGGAGGTCGAGCTCCTACGAGCAGTACTTC.